The entry that follows covers one TCR beta chain sequence. These data originate in a study of sequential checkpoint blockade in melanoma. For the study at large: After both sequences, patients received maintenance nivolumab.

The assay was immunoSEQ multiplex PCR, and TCRdb's table has in-frame clones only and misses some. In the table there are about 20,000 clones, roughly four fifths of which are singletons. Stated treatment: randomized to nivolumab then ipilimumab (arm A) or the reverse (arm B). Trimming removed 6 bases from V and 4 bases from J; junction bases left unmatched: 4. The CDR3 is 13 residues long. Germline loops: CDR1 SGHRS, CDR2 YFSETQ. The receptor was derived from a human donor with melanoma. The source was CD8+ T cells sorted from blood (inferred from file names), collected from a patient given nivolumab and ipilimumab in sequence. The V and J genes are TRBV5-1 and TRBJ1-1, with 9 positions matching TRBD1. In DNA form, the CDR3 reads TGCGCCAGCACCGCGACAGGGGGCACTGAAGCTTTCTTT. Amino acid sequence: CASTATGGTEAFF.